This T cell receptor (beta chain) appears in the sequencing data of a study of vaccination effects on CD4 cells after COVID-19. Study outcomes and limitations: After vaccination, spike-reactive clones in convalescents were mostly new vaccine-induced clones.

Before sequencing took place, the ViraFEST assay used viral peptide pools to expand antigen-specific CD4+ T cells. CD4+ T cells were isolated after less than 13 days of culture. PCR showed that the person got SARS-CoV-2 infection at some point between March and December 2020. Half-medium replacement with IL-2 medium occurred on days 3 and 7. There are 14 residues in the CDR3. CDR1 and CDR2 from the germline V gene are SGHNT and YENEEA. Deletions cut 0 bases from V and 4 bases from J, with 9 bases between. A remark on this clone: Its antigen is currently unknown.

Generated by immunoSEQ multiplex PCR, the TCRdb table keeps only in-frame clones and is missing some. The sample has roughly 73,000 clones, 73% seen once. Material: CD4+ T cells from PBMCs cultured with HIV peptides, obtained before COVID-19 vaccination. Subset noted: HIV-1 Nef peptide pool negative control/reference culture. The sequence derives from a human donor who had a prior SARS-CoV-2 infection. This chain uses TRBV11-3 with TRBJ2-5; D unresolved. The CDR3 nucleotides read TGTGCCAGCAGCTTAGAAGCTGATCTAGAGACCCAGTACTTC. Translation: CASSLEADLETQYF.